The T cell receptor (beta chain) described here comes from a study of blood T cell repertoires in COVID-19. Study details: Acute and convalescent COVID-19 samples came from the United States, Italy and Spain. Nucleic acid was either cDNA or gDNA, and it came from T cells, B-cell-depleted T cells, or PBMCs.

As processed by the authors: Estimation of nucleated cell counts relied on the amplification of reference gene primers. Here immunoSEQ multiplex PCR was the method, and the copy in TCRdb shows in-frame clones only, minus some. V, J and clone size derive from that table, while D and trimming were established from the DNA sequence. The sample shows over 35,000 clones, roughly 90% of them seen only once. Germline CDR1 and CDR2: SGHRS and YFSETQ. This CDR3 comprises 14 residues. V lost 1 base, J lost 5 bases, and 9 bases lay in between. V is TRBV5-1 and J is TRBJ1-4; a weak D match, TRBD1 (6 bases). Sequencing was done on a sample of peripheral blood. The TCR comes from a man in his 70s with active COVID-19. Written as DNA, the CDR3 is TGCGCCAGCAGCTTGACAGGGCCAAATGAAAAACTGTTTTTT. This translates into CASSLTGPNEKLFF.